These 8 T cell receptor beta chains came from one sample sequenced in a study of OX40 agonist ivuxolimab in advanced cancers. Assay: immunoSEQ multiplex PCR; the TCRdb copy retains only in-frame clones and omits some. The table has fewer than 100,000 clones, 70% to 85% seen once; the top ten hold over 0.4%. The material sequenced was CD4+ or CD8+ T cells sorted from blood, taken in a trial of the OX40 agonist ivuxolimab. The receptors stem from an adult with an advanced solid tumor such as melanoma, head and neck, liver or kidney cancer.

The chain has TRBV4-1 and TRBJ1-3; D remains ambiguous. This CDR3 has 14 amino acids. The germline V gene has CDR1 MGHRA and CDR2 YSYEKL. V was trimmed by 4 bases and J by 1 base, leaving 8 bases between them. CDR3 protein: CASSRAISGNTIYF. CDR3 nucleotides: TGCGCCAGCAGCCGAGCGATTTCTGGAAACACCATATATTTT.

The gene calls are TRBV19 and TRBJ2-1; 12 nucleotides agree with TRBD2. This CDR3 is built from 15 residues. The V and J ends lost 6 bases and 7 bases, in that order; junction bases with no gene match: 7. CDR1 is LNHDA, CDR2 SQIVND, per germline (reference sequence). The CDR3 DNA follows: TGTGCCAGTAGCCCGACTAGCGGGAGTTTTAATGAGCAGTTCTTC. Its translation: CASSPTSGSFNEQFF. Complete variable domain (other parts from reference TRBV19 and TRBJ2-1): DGGITQSPKYLFRKEGQNVTLSCEQNLNHDAMYWYRQDPGQGLRLIYYSQIVNDFQKGDIAEGYSVSREKKESFPLTVTSAQKNPTAFYLCASSPTSGSFNEQFFGPGTRLTVL.

For the CDR3, the DNA is TGTGCCAGCAAGGGTGCAGACTATCAGCCCCAGCATTTT. Protein: CASKGADYQPQHF. V usage is TRBV2 and J usage is TRBJ1-5, with unresolved D. Germline CDR1 is SNHLY and CDR2 is FYNNEI. V was clipped by 7 bases and J by 5 bases, with 12 bases between them. CDR3 length: 13 residues.

The rearrangement joins TRBV5-1 to TRBJ2-3, with D unresolved. The CDR3 is 14 amino acids. V was shortened by 3 bases and J by 2 bases, with 10 bases between the two germline ends. Germline loops: CDR1 SGHRS, CDR2 YFSETQ. CDR3 coding DNA: TGCGCCAGCAGCTCTGGGGTAGACACAGATACGCAGTATTTT. It yields the protein CASSSGVDTDTQYF.

Worth noting for this clone: The identical CDR3 is also encoded by other nucleotide sequences in the sample. The chain has TRBV6-1 and TRBJ1-1; no definite D call. The CDR3 runs 15 residues. Germline V gives CDR1 MNHNS, CDR2 SASEGT. V lost 3 bases, J lost 1 base, and 12 bases lay in between. CDR3 sequence (DNA): TGTGCCAGCAGTGACCCTAGGTGGGCGAACACTGAAGCTTTCTTT. Translation: CASSDPRWANTEAFF.

The rearrangement joins TRBV28 to TRBJ2-7; perhaps TRBD1 as D (5 bases). Germline CDR1 and CDR2: MDHEN and SYDVKM. Trimming pared 5 bases from V and 2 bases from J, leaving 19 bases between. CDR3 size: 16 residues. CDR3 sequence reads: CASSPPLGEQPYEQYF. The CDR3 bases are TGTGCCAGCAGTCCCCCCCTAGGGGAACAGCCCTACGAGCAGTACTTC.

The V and J genes are TRBV2 and TRBJ2-7; D is perhaps TRBD1 (6 bases). CDR3 length equals 16 residues. Germline CDR1 is SNHLY and CDR2 is FYNNEI. Trimming removed 4 bases at V and 0 bases at J, with 16 bases between. The CDR3 bases are TGTGCCAGCAGTGTCTCAGGGGAACTAACCTCCTACGAGCAGTACGTC. Translating it yields CASSVSGELTSYEQYV.

J is TRBJ1-2 and V is TRBV6-6; TRBD1 agrees at 7 bases. Germline loops: CDR1 MNHNY, CDR2 SVGAGI (reference sequence). The junction had 18 bases not matched to a gene; V was cut back by 6 bases and J by 8 bases. The CDR3 runs 16 residues. The CDR3 nucleotides read TGTGCCAGCAGAGTGGCCGGTGAGGGGGCGCGGGGAGGCTACACCTTC. This codes for CASRVAGEGARGGYTF.